Each of the 23 T cell receptor beta chains below was sequenced from the same sample in a study of blood T cell repertoires in COVID-19. Data came from immunoSEQ multiplex PCR; TCRdb stores just in-frame clones and leaves some out. The sample has 35,000 to 50,000 clones, approximately 77% seen once; the top ten hold 4.2%. Sequences were obtained from peripheral blood. The source is a woman in her 70s with acute or convalescent COVID-19.

This chain joins TRBV14 and TRBJ2-5, with 13 bases identical to TRBD2. Germline CDR1 reads SGHDN; CDR2 reads FVKESK. Trimming took 3 bases from V and 6 from J; bases not matched to a gene: 10. This CDR3 contains 17 residues. The CDR3 loop reads CASSQSLLAGGPKTQYF. As DNA, the CDR3 is TGTGCCAGCAGCCAGTCCCTACTAGCGGGAGGGCCAAAGACCCAGTACTTC.

The chain uses TRBV3-1 (or the pseudogene TRBV3-2) and TRBJ2-2, with TRBD1 identical over 11 bases. This CDR3 spans 18 amino acids. Germline CDR1 reads LGHDT; CDR2 reads YNNKEL (reference sequence). V shed 2 bases and J 0 bases; nucleotides not matched to a gene: 5. Here the CDR3 DNA reads TGTGCCAGCAGCCAACACCAGGGACAGGGGGCGAACACCGGGGAGCTGTTTTTT. Translating it yields CASSQHQGQGANTGELFF.

This sequence joins TRBV6-2 or TRBV6-3 and TRBJ1-1, with TRBD1 identical over 8 bases. The V gene's germline CDR1 is MNHEY and CDR2 SVGEGT. The V gene end was trimmed by 2 bases and the J gene end by 0 bases; junction bases not matched to a gene: 8. The CDR3 length is 17 residues. The CDR3 sequence is CASSYGQGYGMNTEAFF. CDR3 DNA sequence: TGTGCCAGCAGTTACGGACAGGGTTACGGTATGAACACTGAAGCTTTCTTT.

By its share, this clone is medium-sized. The CDR3 is CASSSGQGQPQHF. The DNA for the CDR3 is TGTGCCAGCAGCTCCGGGCAGGGCCAGCCCCAGCATTTT. The V call is TRBV5-4, the J call TRBJ1-5; D is possibly TRBD1 (5 bases). With 3 bases removed from V and 7 bases from J, the gap between germline ends came to 11 bases. This CDR3 contains 13 residues. CDR1 is SGHNT, CDR2 YYREEE, per germline (reference sequence).

The chain joins TRBV5-1 to TRBJ2-5; a possible D gene is TRBD1 (5 bases). V was pared by 4 bases and J by 3 bases, with 10 bases between. The CDR3 extends over 13 amino acids. The germline CDR1 and CDR2 sequences are SGHRS and YFSETQ. In DNA form, the CDR3 reads TGCGCCAGCAGCGACCCAGGGAAAGAGACCCAGTACTTC. This gives the protein CASSDPGKETQYF.

The CDR3 sequence is CASSLQTPGTEAFF. The CDR3 DNA reads TGCGCCAGCAGCTTGCAGACACCTGGCACTGAAGCTTTCTTT. The gene calls are TRBV5-1 and TRBJ1-1; D is ambiguous. Germline V gene sequence: CDR1 SGHRS, CDR2 YFSETQ. The CDR3 sequence is 14 residues long. The V gene lost 1 base and the J gene lost 4 bases, with 11 bases spanning the gap.

V and J are TRBV27 and TRBJ2-1, with TRBD2 matching over 14 bases. With V trimmed by 0 bases and J by 0 bases, 4 bases remained unmatched. The CDR3 is 19 residues long. CDR1 and CDR2 from the germline V gene are MNHEY and SMNVEV (reference sequence). The chain's CDR3 is CASSLSRGLAGDSYNEQFF. CDR3 coding DNA: TGTGCCAGCAGTTTATCGAGGGGACTAGCGGGAGACTCCTACAATGAGCAGTTCTTC.

The chain is built from TRBV12-3 or TRBV12-4 and TRBJ2-5; no clear D. The CDR3 has 13 residues. V shed 3 bases and J shed 5 bases, with 10 bases lying between them. In DNA form, the CDR3 reads TGTGCCAGCAGTTTTTTACTGACTGAGACCCAGTACTTC. As protein: CASSFLLTETQYF.

The rearrangement uses TRBV6-4 and TRBJ2-3, with TRBD2 identical over 7 bases. The germline CDR1 and CDR2 sequences are MRHNA and SNTAGT. With V trimmed by 6 bases and J by 5 bases, 5 bases remained unmatched. CDR3 size: 13 residues. The chain's CDR3 is CASSLTSVDTQYF. The CDR3 coding sequence is TGTGCCAGCAGCCTTACTAGCGTAGATACGCAGTATTTT.

The chain recombines TRBV14 with TRBJ2-1; 8 bases fit TRBD2. CDR1 is SGHDN and CDR2 is FVKESK in the germline V gene. The CDR3 extends over 16 amino acids. V lost 3 bases and J lost 7; bases outside the gene matches: 11. The CDR3 loop is CASSQLSGTSLNEQFF. CDR3 bases: TGTGCCAGCAGCCAGCTTAGCGGGACCTCCCTAAATGAGCAGTTCTTC. Full variable domain (remainder filled in from reference TRBV14 and TRBJ2-1): EAGVTQFPSHSVIEKGQTVTLRCDPISGHDNLYWYRRVMGKEIKFLLHFVKESKQDESGMPNNRFLAERTGGTYSTLKVQPAELEDSGVYFCASSQLSGTSLNEQFFGPGTRLTVL.

This chain links TRBV7-2 with TRBJ1-1, with D unclear. The CDR3 sequence is 14 residues long. Per the germline V gene, CDR1 is SGHTA and CDR2 is FQGNSA. V was shortened by 5 bases and J by 0 bases, with 10 bases between the two germline ends. The CDR3 spells CASSTLTLNTEAFF. CDR3 DNA sequence: TGTGCCAGCAGCACGCTGACACTGAACACTGAAGCTTTCTTT.

The rearrangement links TRBV7-9 to TRBJ2-1; 7 bases match TRBD2. After removal of 7 bases from V and 4 bases from J, the junction contained 7 bases not matched to a gene. Germline V gives CDR1 SEHNR, CDR2 FQNEAQ (reference sequence). This CDR3 has 14 amino acids. Written as DNA, the CDR3 is TGTGCCAGCACCATCCCGGGACTATACAATGAGCAGTTCTTC. Protein product: CASTIPGLYNEQFF.

V gene TRBV28 combines with J gene TRBJ2-3; 10 nucleotides agree with TRBD2. This CDR3 is built from 17 residues. Unmatched junction bases numbered 19, after V lost 6 bases and J lost 10 bases. From germline, CDR1 is MDHEN and CDR2 SYDVKM. The CDR3 DNA follows: TGTGCCAGCAGCCCCACGGTAGCGGGAGGACCCCCCGCACCGCAGTATTTT. Translating it yields CASSPTVAGGPPAPQYF.

The V gene is TRBV7-3, the J gene TRBJ2-2, with D unresolved. There are 12 residues in the CDR3. Trimming left V 4 bases short and J 8 bases short, with 8 bases between. Looked up from germline, CDR1 is SGHTA and CDR2 is FQGTGA. CDR3 residues: CASSSPNGELFF. In DNA, the CDR3 is TGTGCCAGCAGCTCCCCAAATGGGGAGCTGTTTTTT. Together with reference TRBV7-3 and TRBJ2-2, the CDR3 gives the full variable domain: GAGVSQTPSNKVTEKGKYVELRCDPISGHTALYWYRQSLGQGPEFLIYFQGTGAADDSGLPNDRFFAVRPEGSVSTLKIQRTERGDSAVYLCASSSPNGELFFGEGSRLTVL.

V is TRBV9 and J is TRBJ2-1; TRBD2 aligns across 12 bases. This CDR3 is built from 15 residues. Germline V gene data show CDR1 as SGDLS and CDR2 as YYNGEE. V lost 4 bases and J lost 5; bases outside the gene matches: 4. The CDR3 sequence is CASSPRTSGNNEQFF. CDR3 in DNA: TGTGCCAGCAGCCCCCGGACTAGCGGGAACAATGAGCAGTTCTTC.

The table lists this clone with a count of one. The CDR3 sequence: CAWRGEVNSPLHF. Here the CDR3 DNA reads TGTGCCTGGAGGGGTGAGGTAAATTCACCCCTCCACTTT. The chain uses TRBV30 and TRBJ1-6, with unresolved D. V lost 3 bases and J 7 bases, leaving 10 bases between the germline ends. Germline V lookup: CDR1 GTSNPN, CDR2 SVGIG (reference sequence). The length of the CDR3 is 13 residues.

The chain uses TRBV18 and TRBJ1-2; 7 nucleotides agree with TRBD1. V shed 3 bases and J 4 bases; nucleotides not matched to a gene: 8. The germline V gene encodes CDR1 KGHSH and CDR2 LQKENI. The CDR3 is 15 residues long. The DNA of the CDR3 is TGTGCCAGCTCACCTCCAACAGGGGAAGCCTATGGCTACACCTTC. Translating gives CASSPPTGEAYGYTF.

Concerning this clone itself: The sample has other DNA sequences that encode this CDR3 too. This sequence joins TRBV18 and TRBJ2-5, with D tentatively TRBD1 (6 bases). The CDR3 has 13 residues. V dropped 2 bases and J dropped 5 bases, with 9 bases sitting between them. Germline lookup yields CDR1 KGHSH and CDR2 LQKENI. The CDR3 nucleotides are TGTGCCAGCTCACCAGGGGGCCCGGAGACCCAGTACTTC. This gives the protein CASSPGGPETQYF.

The gene calls are TRBV14 and TRBJ2-7; 7 positions match TRBD2. The junction had 8 bases not matched to a gene; V was cut back by 6 bases and J by 3 bases. Germline V gives CDR1 SGHDN, CDR2 FVKESK. The CDR3 spans 14 residues. The CDR3 coding sequence is TGTGCCAGCAGGCTCGGCGGGAGACTCTACGAGCAGTACTTC. Amino acid sequence: CASRLGGRLYEQYF.

The gene calls are TRBV7-8 and TRBJ2-2, with D uncertain. The germline V gene encodes CDR1 SGHVS and CDR2 FQNEAQ. V was shortened by 6 bases and J by 1 base, with 6 bases between the two germline ends. The CDR3 spans 13 residues. The CDR3 protein is CASSSGNTGELFF. The CDR3 nucleotides read TGTGCCAGCAGTTCAGGGAACACCGGGGAGCTGTTTTTT.

This clone was seen only once. The chain couples TRBV2 to TRBJ2-7; perhaps TRBD1 as D (6 bases). Germline V CDR1 and CDR2: SNHLY, FYNNEI. V gave up 6 bases and J gave up 4 bases, with 13 bases separating them. The CDR3 is 13 residues long. The CDR3 region is CASRTTGKYEQYF. CDR3 DNA sequence: TGTGCCAGCAGAACGACAGGAAAATACGAGCAGTACTTC.

The gene calls are TRBV7-2 and TRBJ2-7; 16 bases match TRBD2. CDR1 is SGHTA, CDR2 FQGNSA, per germline. The ends lost 5 bases at V and 4 bases at J; junction bases unmatched: 8. The CDR3 extends over 17 amino acids. CDR3 bases: TGTGCCAGCAGCAAGGGACTAGCGGGAGGGCCCTCGTACGAGCAGTACTTC. This sequence encodes CASSKGLAGGPSYEQYF.

This clone was seen a handful of times. The V call is TRBV19, the J call TRBJ2-1; D not certain. There are 14 residues in the CDR3. Germline CDR1 and CDR2: LNHDA and SQIVND (reference sequence). Trimming took 4 bases from V and 6 from J, leaving 13 bases between them. The CDR3 region is CASSRLPASNEQFF. The CDR3 DNA reads as TGTGCCAGTAGTAGACTGCCAGCCAGCAATGAGCAGTTCTTC.